The T cell receptor beta chain described here comes from a study of cytomegalovirus exposure and HLA in healthy donors. Between the trimmed V and J ends, which lost 2 bases and 5 bases, there was a span of 16 bases. This CDR3 has 15 residues. CDR1 and CDR2 from the germline V gene are SGHDT and YYEEEE. Clones were sequenced by immunoSEQ multiplex PCR, and TCRdb holds only the in-frame ones, with some missing. The sample lists 150,000 to 200,000 clones, 80% to 85% seen once, with around 2.8% in the top ten. The specimen was PBMCs. This TCR was sampled from a woman between 18 and 29 years old in good health and CMV-seropositive. This chain links TRBV5-6 with TRBJ1-1; D may be TRBD1 (5 bases). CDR3 residues: CASSFVGSGFTEAFF. DNA of the CDR3: TGTGCCAGCAGCTTTGTGGGTTCAGGGTTTACTGAAGCTTTCTTT.